The sequence of this T cell receptor (beta chain) was determined in a study of CD4 and CD8 cells across lung adenocarcinoma regions. In TCRdb, the PCR reads were re-called with MiXCR into one record per CDR3 protein. Here the sample spans around 18,000 distinct CDR3 sequences, roughly half being singletons. The sample holds a few counts of this clonotype. The ends were cut back, 6 bases at V and 3 bases at J, with 13 bases in the middle. CDR3 length equals 14 residues. CDR1 SGHTA and CDR2 FQGNSA come from the germline V gene. Donors had localized lung adenocarcinoma, a non-small cell lung cancer. The sequence came from a female donor with lung adenocarcinoma. The CD4 and CD8 labels of this study may be unreliable. The chain joins TRBV7-2 to TRBJ2-3; a weak D match, TRBD2 (7 bases). The sample taken for sequencing was CD8+ T cells from the center of a lung tumor. For the CDR3, the DNA is TGTGCCAGCAGAACGGGGGGCGGGACAGATACGCAGTATTTT. This translates into CASRTGGGTDTQYF.